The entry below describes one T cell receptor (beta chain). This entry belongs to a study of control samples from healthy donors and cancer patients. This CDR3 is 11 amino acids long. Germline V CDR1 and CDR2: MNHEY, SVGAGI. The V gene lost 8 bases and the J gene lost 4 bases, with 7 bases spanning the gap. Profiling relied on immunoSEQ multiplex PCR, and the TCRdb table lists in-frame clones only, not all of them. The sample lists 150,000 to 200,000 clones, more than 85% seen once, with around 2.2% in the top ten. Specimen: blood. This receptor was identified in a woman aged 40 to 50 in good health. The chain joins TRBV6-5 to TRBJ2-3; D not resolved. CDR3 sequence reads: CASYSADTQYF. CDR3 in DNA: TGTGCCAGCTACAGTGCAGATACGCAGTATTTT.